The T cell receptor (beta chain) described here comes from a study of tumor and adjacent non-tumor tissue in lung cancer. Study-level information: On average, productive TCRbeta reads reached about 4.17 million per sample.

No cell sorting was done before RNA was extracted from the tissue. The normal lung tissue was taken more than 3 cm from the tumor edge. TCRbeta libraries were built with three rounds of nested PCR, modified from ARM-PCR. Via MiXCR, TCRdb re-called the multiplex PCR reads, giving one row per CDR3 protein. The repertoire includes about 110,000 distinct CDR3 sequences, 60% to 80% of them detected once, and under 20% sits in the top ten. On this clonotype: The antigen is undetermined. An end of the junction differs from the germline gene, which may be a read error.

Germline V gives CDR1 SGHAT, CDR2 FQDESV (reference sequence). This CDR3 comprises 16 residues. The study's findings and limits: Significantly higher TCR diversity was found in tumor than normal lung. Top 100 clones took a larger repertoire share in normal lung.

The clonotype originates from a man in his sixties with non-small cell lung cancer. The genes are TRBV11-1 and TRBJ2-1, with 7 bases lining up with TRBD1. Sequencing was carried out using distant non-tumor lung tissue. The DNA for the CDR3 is TGTGCCAGCAGCTTAGTTGGGTACAGGGGCGCGGGTGAGCACTTCTTC. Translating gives CASSLVGYRGAGEHFF.